The source of this T cell receptor beta chain is a study of blood T cells in healthy people across ages. A sample-barcoded 5' primer and a J-beta primer mix were used in a second PCR of roughly 7 to 12 cycles. TCRdb reprocessed the 5' RACE reads via MiXCR and lists one record per CDR3 protein. The sample has about a million distinct CDR3 sequences; roughly 48% are singletons. Overall study findings and caveats: Unsorted PBMC material precluded a definitive naive versus antigen-experienced comparison.

A remark on this clonotype: Its antigen remains unknown. A much larger clone lies one base from this, so it may be a read error.

The CDR3 covers 12 residues. CDR1 SQVTM and CDR2 ANQGSEA come from the germline V gene. V dropped 4 bases and J dropped 10; count of bases not matched to a gene: 7. The source is a young man in good health. The V call is TRBV29-1, the J call TRBJ2-1, with TRBD2 identical over 7 bases. Input material: blood. CDR3 bases: TGCAGCGTTGTAGTTAGGGACTACGAGCAGTTCTTC. It specifies CSVVVRDYEQFF.